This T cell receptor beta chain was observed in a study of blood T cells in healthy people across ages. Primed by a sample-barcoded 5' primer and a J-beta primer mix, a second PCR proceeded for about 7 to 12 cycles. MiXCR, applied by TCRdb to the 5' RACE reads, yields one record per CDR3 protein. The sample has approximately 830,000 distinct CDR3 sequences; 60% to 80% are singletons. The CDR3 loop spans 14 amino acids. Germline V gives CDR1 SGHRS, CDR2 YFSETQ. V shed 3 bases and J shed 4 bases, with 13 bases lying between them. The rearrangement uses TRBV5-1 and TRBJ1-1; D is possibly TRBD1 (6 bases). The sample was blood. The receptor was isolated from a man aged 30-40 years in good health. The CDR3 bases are TGCGCCAGCAGCTCGGGGGGCACGTCCACTGAAGCTTTCTTT. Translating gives CASSSGGTSTEAFF.